The clone carrying this T cell receptor beta chain was observed a few times. The entry originates in a study of T-cell reconstitution after alpha-beta-depleted transplantation in children. V lost 6 bases and J lost 3, with 14 bases in between. The CDR3 sequence is 13 residues long. Germline lookup yields CDR1 DFQATT and CDR2 SNEGSKA (reference sequence). Unique molecular identifiers tagged the TCRbeta library. TCRdb reprocessed the PCR reads with MiXCR, giving one entry per CDR3 protein. The sample shows 200,000 to 250,000 distinct CDR3 sequences, roughly a tenth of them seen only once. The origin of this receptor is a human donor who donated a stem cell graft to a child with acute lymphoblastic leukemia. The source material was PBMCs from the stem cell graft donor, sampled from the stem cell graft. This sequence joins TRBV20-1 and TRBJ2-5; a weak D match, TRBD1 (6 bases). CDR3: CSASGQIKETQYF. As DNA, the CDR3 is TGCAGTGCATCGGGACAAATTAAAGAGACCCAGTACTTC.